Listed below are T cell receptor beta chains from one sample, sequenced in a study of early T cells in non-severe SARS-CoV-2 infection. TCRdb processed the 5' RACE reads anew with MiXCR; each CDR3 protein has one entry. Of around 75,000 distinct CDR3 sequences in the sample, roughly 9.5% were seen once. Sequencing input: whole blood. The origin of the receptors is an adult who was a healthcare worker with PCR-confirmed SARS-CoV-2 infection or an uninfected control (not recorded which). Each CDR3 is given with its conserved first and last residue. Fields, in order: CDR3 length, D gene, J gene, V gene, CDR3 protein. The D gene is left open where the match is weak.

>13|TRBD1|TRBJ1-1|TRBV10-3
CAISGTANTEAFF
>18|TRBD2|TRBJ2-1|TRBV7-8
CASSSLFNYGTTTNEQFF
>16|NA|TRBJ2-1|TRBV20-1
CSAIAPGATSYNEQFF
>12|NA|TRBJ1-1|TRBV30
CAWSDMLPEAFF
>14|NA|TRBJ1-2|TRBV6-6
CASSYLQGNYGYTF
>13|NA|TRBJ2-1|TRBV29-1
CSVEAGRMIGQFF
>15|NA|TRBJ1-2|TRBV4-2
CASSYARGANYGYTF
>13|NA|TRBJ2-7|TRBV9
CASSAEGSYEQYF
>16|TRBD2|TRBJ2-7|TRBV27
CASSLLSSGRVYEQYF
>19|NA|TRBJ1-2|TRBV10-3
CAINYGPSTLTFSNYGYTF